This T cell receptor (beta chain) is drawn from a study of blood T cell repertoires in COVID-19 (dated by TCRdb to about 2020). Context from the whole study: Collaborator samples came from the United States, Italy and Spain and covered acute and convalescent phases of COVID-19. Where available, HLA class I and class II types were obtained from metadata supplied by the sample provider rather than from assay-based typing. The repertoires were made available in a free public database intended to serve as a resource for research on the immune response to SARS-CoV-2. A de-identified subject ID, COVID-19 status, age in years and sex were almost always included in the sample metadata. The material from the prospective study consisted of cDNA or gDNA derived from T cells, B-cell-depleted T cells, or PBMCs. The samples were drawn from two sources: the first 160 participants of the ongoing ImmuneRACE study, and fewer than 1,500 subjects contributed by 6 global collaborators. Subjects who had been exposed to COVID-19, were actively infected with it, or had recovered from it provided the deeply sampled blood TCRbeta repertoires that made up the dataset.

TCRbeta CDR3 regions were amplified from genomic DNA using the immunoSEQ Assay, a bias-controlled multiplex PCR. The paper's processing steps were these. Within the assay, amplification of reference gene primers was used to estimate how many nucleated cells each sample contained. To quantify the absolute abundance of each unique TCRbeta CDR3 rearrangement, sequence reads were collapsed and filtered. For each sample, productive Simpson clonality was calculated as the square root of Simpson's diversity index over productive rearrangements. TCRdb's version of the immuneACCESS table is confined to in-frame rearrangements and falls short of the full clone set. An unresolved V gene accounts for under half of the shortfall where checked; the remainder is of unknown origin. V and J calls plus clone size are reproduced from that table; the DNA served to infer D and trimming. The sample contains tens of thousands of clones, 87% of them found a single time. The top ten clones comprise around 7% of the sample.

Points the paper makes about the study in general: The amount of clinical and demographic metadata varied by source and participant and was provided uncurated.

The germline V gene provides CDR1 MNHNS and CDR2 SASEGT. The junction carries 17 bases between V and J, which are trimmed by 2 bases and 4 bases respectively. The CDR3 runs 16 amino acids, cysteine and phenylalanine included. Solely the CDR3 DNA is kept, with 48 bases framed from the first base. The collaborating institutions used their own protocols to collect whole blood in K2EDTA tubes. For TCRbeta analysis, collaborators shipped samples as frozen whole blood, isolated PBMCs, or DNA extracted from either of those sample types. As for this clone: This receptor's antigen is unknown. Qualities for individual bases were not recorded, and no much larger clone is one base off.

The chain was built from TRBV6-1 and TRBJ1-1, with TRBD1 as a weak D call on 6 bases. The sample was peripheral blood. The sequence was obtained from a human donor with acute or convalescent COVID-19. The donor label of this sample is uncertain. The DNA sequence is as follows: TGTGCCAGCAGTGAAAACGGAGCAGGGGCGTTCACTGAAGCTTTCTTT. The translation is CASSENGAGAFTEAFF.